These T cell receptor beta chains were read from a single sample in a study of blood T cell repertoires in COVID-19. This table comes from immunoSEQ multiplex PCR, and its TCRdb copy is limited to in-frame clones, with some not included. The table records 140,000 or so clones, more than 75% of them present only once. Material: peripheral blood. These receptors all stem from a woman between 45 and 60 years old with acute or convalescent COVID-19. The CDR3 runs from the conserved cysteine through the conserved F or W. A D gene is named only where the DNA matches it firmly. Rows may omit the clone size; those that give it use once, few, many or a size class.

CDR3: CASSILQGPQHF
DNA: TGTGCCAGTAGTATACTACAGGGGCCCCAGCATTTT
J: TRBJ1-5
D: .
V: TRBV19
size: .

CDR3: CASSLAGTGGLNEQYF
DNA: TGTGCCAGCAGCTTAGCCGGAACAGGGGGCCTGAACGAGCAGTACTTC
J: TRBJ2-7
D: TRBD1
V: TRBV7-2
size: .

CDR3: CASRSSGGVNYGYTF
DNA: TGTGCCAGTAGATCGAGTGGAGGGGTTAACTATGGCTACACCTTC
J: TRBJ1-2
D: .
V: TRBV19
size: few

CDR3: CASSLQTGSQETQYF
DNA: TGTGCCAGCAGCTTACAGACGGGGTCACAAGAGACCCAGTACTTC
J: TRBJ2-5
D: .
V: TRBV7-8
size: .

CDR3: CASSPGQGPTEAFF
DNA: TGTGCCAGCTCACCGGGACAGGGGCCCACTGAAGCTTTCTTT
J: TRBJ1-1
D: TRBD1
V: TRBV18
size: .

CDR3: CASRTGPANEKLFF
DNA: TGTGCCAGCAGAACAGGCCCCGCTAATGAAAAACTGTTTTTT
J: TRBJ1-4
D: .
V: TRBV28
size: .

CDR3: CASSMRTGEGEKLFF
DNA: TGCGCCAGCAGCATGCGGACAGGGGAGGGTGAAAAACTGTTTTTT
J: TRBJ1-4
D: TRBD1
V: TRBV5-1
size: .

CDR3: CASSVLRGGGFHNEQFF
DNA: TGTGCCAGCAGCGTATTGCGGGGGGGCGGGTTCCACAATGAGCAGTTCTTC
J: TRBJ2-1
D: TRBD2
V: TRBV9
size: .

CDR3: CASSQARGGQETQYF
DNA: TGCGCCAGCAGCCAAGCCCGAGGGGGCCAAGAGACCCAGTACTTC
J: TRBJ2-5
D: .
V: TRBV4-3
size: .

CDR3: CASSVGGGQETQYF
DNA: TGTGCCAGCAGCGTAGGCGGGGGCCAAGAGACCCAGTACTTC
J: TRBJ2-5
D: TRBD2
V: TRBV9
size: once

CDR3: CASSAGGQGPGPLHF
DNA: TGTGCCAGCAGCGCGGGGGGACAGGGACCTGGGCCCCTCCACTTT
J: TRBJ1-6
D: TRBD1
V: TRBV9
size: .

CDR3: CASNDGSSYNEQFF
DNA: TGTGCCAGTAATGACGGGAGCTCCTACAATGAGCAGTTCTTC
J: TRBJ2-1
D: .
V: TRBV19
size: once

CDR3: CASSGRTDRVDTGELFF
DNA: TGTGCCAGCAGCGGAAGAACGGACAGGGTGGACACCGGGGAGCTGTTTTTT
J: TRBJ2-2
D: TRBD1
V: TRBV9
size: .

CDR3: CASSPYLENTEAFF
DNA: TGTGCCAGCAGCCCTTACTTAGAGAACACTGAAGCTTTCTTT
J: TRBJ1-1
D: .
V: TRBV14
size: .

CDR3: CSASRDTDSGANVLTF
DNA: TGCAGCGCAAGCCGGGACACCGACTCTGGGGCCAACGTCCTGACTTTC
J: TRBJ2-6
D: .
V: TRBV29-1
size: once

CDR3: CASKTGPEDTEAFF
DNA: TGTGCCAGCAAAACAGGACCAGAGGACACTGAAGCTTTCTTT
J: TRBJ1-1
D: .
V: TRBV6-5
size: .

CDR3: CASTKLPHRGGYEQYF
DNA: TGTGCCAGCACCAAATTGCCCCACAGGGGTGGGTACGAGCAGTACTTC
J: TRBJ2-7
D: .
V: TRBV21-1
size: once

CDR3: CASSHKITGTGVSPLHF
DNA: TGTGCCAGCAGTCATAAAATAACCGGGACAGGGGTTTCACCCCTCCACTTT
J: TRBJ1-6
D: TRBD1
V: TRBV6-6
size: .

CDR3: CASSYGDTQYF
DNA: TGTGCCAGCAGTTACGGCGATACGCAGTATTTT
J: TRBJ2-3
D: .
V: TRBV6-5
size: .

CDR3: CASTRGTEAFF
DNA: TGTGCCAGCACCCGGGGAACTGAAGCTTTCTTT
J: TRBJ1-1
D: .
V: TRBV5-6
size: .

CDR3: CASRGFGGGTDTQYF
DNA: TGTGCCAGCAGGGGGTTCGGGGGAGGAACAGATACGCAGTATTTT
J: TRBJ2-3
D: .
V: TRBV27
size: .

CDR3: CASSVGSLNTEAFF
DNA: TGTGCCAGCAGCGTCGGGAGCCTGAACACTGAAGCTTTCTTT
J: TRBJ1-1
D: .
V: TRBV11-3
size: once

CDR3: CASSSRTSGGADEQFF
DNA: TGTGCCAGCAGCTCAAGGACTAGCGGGGGGGCCGATGAGCAGTTCTTC
J: TRBJ2-1
D: TRBD2
V: TRBV7-3
size: .

CDR3: CASSYEPPSGGSYEQYF
DNA: TGTGCCAGCAGTTACGAGCCCCCTAGCGGGGGCTCCTACGAGCAGTACTTC
J: TRBJ2-7
D: TRBD2
V: TRBV6-2/TRBV6-3
size: .

CDR3: CAWSGQGGEKLFF
DNA: TGTGCCTGGAGTGGACAGGGGGGAGAAAAACTGTTTTTT
J: TRBJ1-4
D: TRBD1
V: TRBV30
size: .

CDR3: CASSSTPGQGLYEQYF
DNA: TGTGCCAGCAGTTCGACCCCGGGACAGGGATTGTACGAGCAGTACTTC
J: TRBJ2-7
D: TRBD1
V: TRBV28
size: .

CDR3: CASSLTGGRGYNSPLHF
DNA: TGTGCCAGCAGCTTAACGGGGGGCAGGGGGTATAATTCACCCCTCCACTTT
J: TRBJ1-6
D: TRBD1
V: TRBV7-3
size: once

CDR3: CASSPGGAGQPQHF
DNA: TGTGCCAGCAGTCCAGGGGGCGCGGGTCAGCCCCAGCATTTT
J: TRBJ1-5
D: TRBD1
V: TRBV9
size: .

CDR3: CASTLGQSATNEKLFF
DNA: TGTGCCAGTACCCTTGGACAGTCTGCAACTAATGAAAAACTGTTTTTT
J: TRBJ1-4
D: .
V: TRBV19
size: .

CDR3: CASSLQEFGWRRNPEAFF
DNA: TGTGCCAGCAGCTTACAAGAATTTGGGTGGAGACGCAACCCTGAAGCTTTCTTT
J: TRBJ1-1
D: .
V: TRBV7-2
size: .

CDR3: CASSMDRNQKLFF
DNA: TGTGCCAGCAGTATGGACAGGAATCAAAAACTGTTTTTT
J: TRBJ1-4
D: TRBD1
V: TRBV6-2/TRBV6-3
size: few

CDR3: CASSLEGPVPNDEQFF
DNA: TGCGCCAGCAGCTTGGAGGGGCCTGTCCCCAATGATGAGCAGTTCTTC
J: TRBJ2-1
D: .
V: TRBV5-1
size: once

CDR3: CASSPGQGGGYTF
DNA: TGTGCCAGCAGCCCGGGACAGGGAGGTGGCTACACCTTC
J: TRBJ1-2
D: TRBD1
V: TRBV3-1/TRBV3-2
size: .

CDR3: CASSLGTAAQPQHF
DNA: TGTGCCAGCAGCTTAGGGACAGCGGCTCAGCCCCAGCATTTT
J: TRBJ1-5
D: .
V: TRBV7-2
size: .

CDR3: CASSPPGPAEGEQFF
DNA: TGTGCCAGCTCACCACCGGGCCCCGCAGAGGGTGAGCAGTTCTTC
J: TRBJ2-1
D: .
V: TRBV18
size: .

CDR3: CASSWGGSRGGYTF
DNA: TGTGCCAGCAGCTGGGGTGGGAGCCGAGGAGGCTACACCTTC
J: TRBJ1-2
D: .
V: TRBV7-9
size: .

CDR3: CASSEQNIANTEAFF
DNA: TGTGCCAGCAGTGAACAGAATATAGCTAACACTGAAGCTTTCTTT
J: TRBJ1-1
D: .
V: TRBV2
size: .

CDR3: CSARRTEAFF
DNA: TGCAGTGCTCGGCGGACTGAAGCTTTCTTT
J: TRBJ1-1
D: .
V: TRBV20-1
size: .

CDR3: CASSQIAGGGTDTQYF
DNA: TGTGCCAGCAGCCAGATAGCGGGTGGAGGCACAGATACGCAGTATTTT
J: TRBJ2-3
D: TRBD2
V: TRBV3-1/TRBV3-2
size: .

CDR3: CAITRDGIGANTEAFF
DNA: TGTGCCATCACAAGGGATGGTATAGGGGCGAACACTGAAGCTTTCTTT
J: TRBJ1-1
D: .
V: TRBV10-3
size: many

CDR3: CASSSRAGPSSPLHF
DNA: TGTGCCAGCAGCTCCAGAGCGGGTCCGAGCTCACCCCTCCACTTT
J: TRBJ1-6
D: .
V: TRBV3-1/TRBV3-2
size: .

CDR3: CACGLTSGNQPQHF
DNA: TGTGCCTGCGGACTGACCTCGGGCAATCAGCCCCAGCATTTT
J: TRBJ1-5
D: .
V: TRBV7-2
size: .

CDR3: CASSLGPSGGITTSTDTQYF
DNA: TGTGCCAGCAGCTTAGGTCCTAGCGGGGGTATAACGACTAGCACAGATACGCAGTATTTT
J: TRBJ2-3
D: TRBD2
V: TRBV7-3
size: .

CDR3: CASSTSSCHEQYF
DNA: TGCGCCAGCAGTACTAGCAGTTGCCACGAGCAGTACTTC
J: TRBJ2-7
D: .
V: TRBV10-1
size: .

CDR3: CASSSTKQGRSTGELFF
DNA: TGTGCCAGCAGTTCTACCAAACAGGGGAGGAGCACCGGGGAGCTGTTTTTT
J: TRBJ2-2
D: .
V: TRBV27
size: .

CDR3: CASSLSGVGEKLFF
DNA: TGTGCCAGCAGTTTATCAGGGGTTGGAGAAAAACTGTTTTTT
J: TRBJ1-4
D: .
V: TRBV6-5
size: .

CDR3: CASSSETALHF
DNA: TGTGCCAGCAGTTCCGAAACAGCCCTCCACTTT
J: TRBJ1-6
D: .
V: TRBV6-1
size: .

CDR3: CASGTTGGSYEQYF
DNA: TGTGCCAGCGGAACCACAGGGGGCTCCTACGAGCAGTACTTC
J: TRBJ2-7
D: TRBD1
V: TRBV7-9
size: .

CDR3: CASSLTGGVGAFF
DNA: TGTGCCAGCTCGTTGACAGGGGGAGTTGGGGCTTTCTTT
J: TRBJ1-1
D: TRBD1
V: TRBV18
size: .

CDR3: CSVSSGGPSTDTQYF
DNA: TGCAGTGTTAGTAGCGGGGGGCCTAGCACAGATACGCAGTATTTT
J: TRBJ2-3
D: TRBD2
V: TRBV20-1
size: .

CDR3: CASSKKSGGEGNTIYF
DNA: TGTGCCAGCAGTAAGAAGAGTGGAGGAGAAGGAAACACCATATATTTT
J: TRBJ1-3
D: .
V: TRBV6-2/TRBV6-3
size: .

CDR3: CASSESGNTIYF
DNA: TGTGCCAGCAGTGAGTCTGGAAACACCATATATTTT
J: TRBJ1-3
D: .
V: TRBV12-3/TRBV12-4
size: few

CDR3: CASKTGTGAEKLFF
DNA: TGTGCCAGTAAGACCGGGACAGGGGCCGAAAAACTGTTTTTT
J: TRBJ1-4
D: TRBD1
V: TRBV19
size: few

CDR3: CASSRERGTGSEKLFF
DNA: TGCGCCAGCAGCCGGGAAAGAGGGACAGGGAGCGAAAAACTGTTTTTT
J: TRBJ1-4
D: TRBD1
V: TRBV4-3
size: few

CDR3: CASSPHGVSQPQHF
DNA: TGTGCCAGCAGTCCCCACGGGGTCAGTCAGCCCCAGCATTTT
J: TRBJ1-5
D: .
V: TRBV27
size: once

CDR3: CASSPGGRGEAFF
DNA: TGTGCCAGCTCACCGGGAGGGAGGGGTGAAGCTTTCTTT
J: TRBJ1-1
D: .
V: TRBV18
size: .